A selection of T cell receptor beta chains follows, all from one sample in a study of CD8 T cells in ankylosing spondylitis. MiXCR, run by TCRdb on the 5' RACE reads, gives a single entry per CDR3 protein. Counted here are approximately 300,000 distinct CDR3 sequences, 6.5% to 10% occurring once; the ten biggest clones make up approximately 14%. Sequenced sample: blood, either unsorted or a sorted T cell fraction (not recorded which). The receptors shown here come from a male donor with ankylosing spondylitis. The CDR3 runs from the conserved cysteine through the conserved F or W. A D gene is named only where the DNA matches it firmly. Rows may omit the clone size; those that give it use once, few, many or a size class.

j_call: TRBJ2-5
clone_size: -
d_call: -
v_call: TRBV19
cdr3_nt: TGTGCCAGTAGTATAGTCTGGCAGCAAGAGACCCAGTACTTC
cdr3_aa: CASSIVWQQETQYF

j_call: TRBJ1-6
clone_size: -
d_call: -
v_call: TRBV6-1
cdr3_nt: TGTGCCAGCAGTGAAGCGCCAGGTTGGAATTCACCCCTCCACTTT
cdr3_aa: CASSEAPGWNSPLHF

j_call: TRBJ1-1
clone_size: many
d_call: -
v_call: TRBV9
cdr3_nt: TGTGCCAGCAGCCCCACTATGACAGAAGCTTTCTTT
cdr3_aa: CASSPTMTEAFF

j_call: TRBJ2-5
clone_size: -
d_call: -
v_call: TRBV10-1
cdr3_nt: TGCGCCAGCAAGCAAACCGGGACGGAGAAAGAGACCCAGTACTTC
cdr3_aa: CASKQTGTEKETQYF

j_call: TRBJ2-3
clone_size: -
d_call: -
v_call: TRBV27
cdr3_nt: TGTGCCAGCAGAAACAACAGGGGGGGCTCTGATACGCAGTATTTT
cdr3_aa: CASRNNRGGSDTQYF

j_call: TRBJ2-1
clone_size: -
d_call: -
v_call: TRBV20-1
cdr3_nt: TGCAGTGCTGGGGGGGCCGAACAGTTCTTC
cdr3_aa: CSAGGAEQFF

j_call: TRBJ1-2
clone_size: few
d_call: TRBD1
v_call: TRBV5-6
cdr3_nt: TGTGCCAGCACCGCCGGGACAGGCAGATCCTATGGCTACACCTTC
cdr3_aa: CASTAGTGRSYGYTF

j_call: TRBJ1-1
clone_size: few
d_call: -
v_call: TRBV7-8
cdr3_nt: TGTGCCAGCAGCTTGGGAGGGAAAGCTTTCTTT
cdr3_aa: CASSLGGKAFF

j_call: TRBJ2-7
clone_size: few
d_call: -
v_call: TRBV6-5
cdr3_nt: TGTGCCAGCAGTTACTCGATACCGAGCTCCTACGAGCAGTACTTC
cdr3_aa: CASSYSIPSSYEQYF

j_call: TRBJ2-6
clone_size: -
d_call: TRBD2
v_call: TRBV11-2
cdr3_nt: TGTGCCAGCAGGGACCCAGGGCGGGGGATCTCTGGGGCCAACGTCCTGACTTTC
cdr3_aa: CASRDPGRGISGANVLTF

j_call: TRBJ2-1
clone_size: many
d_call: TRBD2
v_call: TRBV5-1
cdr3_nt: TGCGCCAGCGGACTAGCGGGAGATTACAATGAGCAGTTCTTC
cdr3_aa: CASGLAGDYNEQFF

j_call: TRBJ2-1
clone_size: few
d_call: TRBD2
v_call: TRBV24-1
cdr3_nt: TGTGCCACCAGTGAAACTAGCGGGAGGGCTCGTGAGCAGTTCTTC
cdr3_aa: CATSETSGRAREQFF

j_call: TRBJ1-2
clone_size: -
d_call: TRBD1
v_call: TRBV7-9
cdr3_nt: TGTGCCAGCAGCTTAGCTAGTCGACAGGGGCGCTATGGCTACACCTTC
cdr3_aa: CASSLASRQGRYGYTF

j_call: TRBJ1-4
clone_size: -
d_call: -
v_call: TRBV15
cdr3_nt: TGTGCCACCAGCAGGACACGGAGCCAGCTTAGAACTAATGAAAAACTGTTTTTT
cdr3_aa: CATSRTRSQLRTNEKLFF

j_call: TRBJ1-1
clone_size: few
d_call: -
v_call: TRBV5-5
cdr3_nt: TGTGCCAGCAGCTGGGAAACAGGAGGGACCACTGAAGCTTTCTTT
cdr3_aa: CASSWETGGTTEAFF

j_call: TRBJ1-2
clone_size: few
d_call: TRBD1
v_call: TRBV5-1
cdr3_nt: TGCGCCAGCAGCCAACAGGGGGGTGCCTATGGCTACACCTTC
cdr3_aa: CASSQQGGAYGYTF

j_call: TRBJ1-4
clone_size: few
d_call: -
v_call: TRBV20-1
cdr3_nt: TGCAGTGCTAGGGGACGAGTGGCTAATGAAAAACTGTTTTTT
cdr3_aa: CSARGRVANEKLFF

j_call: TRBJ1-2
clone_size: many
d_call: -
v_call: TRBV29-1
cdr3_nt: TGCAGCGTTGAGGTGGACAGAACATATGGCTACACCTTC
cdr3_aa: CSVEVDRTYGYTF

j_call: TRBJ2-3
clone_size: many
d_call: -
v_call: TRBV20-1
cdr3_nt: TGCAGTGCACCGTTGGGGAGGTCGGCCACAGATACGCAGTATTTT
cdr3_aa: CSAPLGRSATDTQYF

j_call: TRBJ2-7
clone_size: -
d_call: -
v_call: TRBV7-2
cdr3_nt: TGTGCCAGCAGTCTAAGATGGGGGGAGTCCTACGAGCAGTACTTC
cdr3_aa: CASSLRWGESYEQYF

j_call: TRBJ1-4
clone_size: many
d_call: -
v_call: TRBV5-1
cdr3_nt: TGCGCCAGCAGCTTGCAGACAGGCGATGAAAAACTGTTTTTT
cdr3_aa: CASSLQTGDEKLFF

j_call: TRBJ2-1
clone_size: -
d_call: TRBD2
v_call: TRBV5-6
cdr3_nt: TGTGCCAGCAGCGTCTCAACGGGAGGGTACAATGAGCAGTTCTTC
cdr3_aa: CASSVSTGGYNEQFF

j_call: TRBJ2-4
clone_size: many
d_call: -
v_call: TRBV20-1
cdr3_nt: TGCAGTGCTAGAGATCCTGTCGATCTAGCCAAAAACATTCAGTACTTC
cdr3_aa: CSARDPVDLAKNIQYF

j_call: TRBJ2-7
clone_size: -
d_call: TRBD1
v_call: TRBV5-1
cdr3_nt: TGCGCCAGCAGCTTGGCAGGGGGTCAGGTCGACGAGCAGTACTTC
cdr3_aa: CASSLAGGQVDEQYF

j_call: TRBJ2-7
clone_size: few
d_call: TRBD1
v_call: TRBV11-1
cdr3_nt: TGTGCCAGCAGCTTAGAATTGGTGTCAACCCCGGGACAGACCTACGAGCAGTACTTC
cdr3_aa: CASSLELVSTPGQTYEQYF

j_call: TRBJ2-2
clone_size: few
d_call: -
v_call: TRBV7-3
cdr3_nt: TGTGCCAGCAGCTGGGGGAGTGTCGGGGAGCTGTTTTTT
cdr3_aa: CASSWGSVGELFF

j_call: TRBJ2-1
clone_size: many
d_call: TRBD2
v_call: TRBV12-3/TRBV12-4
cdr3_nt: TGTGCCAGCAGCTGGACCGGGACTAGCGCATACAATGAGCAGTTCTTC
cdr3_aa: CASSWTGTSAYNEQFF

j_call: TRBJ2-3
clone_size: many
d_call: -
v_call: TRBV28
cdr3_nt: TGTGCCAGCAGTTTATTCTCCCCGACTCCCCGCGGGACAGATACGCAGTATTTT
cdr3_aa: CASSLFSPTPRGTDTQYF

j_call: TRBJ2-1
clone_size: few
d_call: -
v_call: TRBV9
cdr3_nt: TGTGCCAGCAGCGTAGGACTAGTCCGGATCGGTGAGCAGTTCTTC
cdr3_aa: CASSVGLVRIGEQFF

j_call: TRBJ2-6
clone_size: few
d_call: -
v_call: TRBV9
cdr3_nt: TGTGCCAGCAGCCTAAGTAGGACGACTGGGGCCAACGTCCTGACTTTC
cdr3_aa: CASSLSRTTGANVLTF

j_call: TRBJ2-1
clone_size: many
d_call: -
v_call: TRBV12-3/TRBV12-4
cdr3_nt: TGTGCCAGCAGTGGGGGGAGTTCCTACAATGAGCAGTTCTTC
cdr3_aa: CASSGGSSYNEQFF

j_call: TRBJ1-5
clone_size: many
d_call: -
v_call: TRBV7-2
cdr3_nt: TGTGCCAGCAGCCCCCAATCGGGGAGCAATCAGCCCCAGCATTTT
cdr3_aa: CASSPQSGSNQPQHF

j_call: TRBJ2-1
clone_size: many
d_call: TRBD1
v_call: TRBV5-1
cdr3_nt: TGCGCCAGCAGCTTGGAGGGACAGGGACCTCTTCCTGTAGGGTTCTTC
cdr3_aa: CASSLEGQGPLPVGFF

j_call: TRBJ1-2
clone_size: many
d_call: -
v_call: TRBV6-5
cdr3_nt: TGTGCCAGCAGTTCCCCCATGAATGGATATGGCTACACCTTC
cdr3_aa: CASSSPMNGYGYTF

j_call: TRBJ2-1
clone_size: -
d_call: TRBD2
v_call: TRBV5-1
cdr3_nt: TGCGCCAGCAGCTCGGGACTAGGTGCCTACAATGAGCAGTTCTTC
cdr3_aa: CASSSGLGAYNEQFF

j_call: TRBJ2-2
clone_size: -
d_call: TRBD1
v_call: TRBV20-1
cdr3_nt: TGCAGTGCTGAGGGACAGGGGGACACCGGGGAGCTGTTTTTT
cdr3_aa: CSAEGQGDTGELFF

j_call: TRBJ2-7
clone_size: -
d_call: -
v_call: TRBV7-2
cdr3_nt: TGTGCCAGCAGCTTAGTACAGGCCCACTACGAGCAGTACTTC
cdr3_aa: CASSLVQAHYEQYF

j_call: TRBJ1-2
clone_size: -
d_call: -
v_call: TRBV29-1
cdr3_nt: TGCAGCGTTGAAAGCAGGGATGGCTACACCTTC
cdr3_aa: CSVESRDGYTF

j_call: TRBJ1-2
clone_size: -
d_call: -
v_call: TRBV20-1
cdr3_nt: TGCAGTGCTAGTACGTCTCGCCATGGCTACACCTTC
cdr3_aa: CSASTSRHGYTF

j_call: TRBJ1-4
clone_size: -
d_call: -
v_call: TRBV5-1
cdr3_nt: TGCGCCAGCAGCTTTGGGACAAGGAATGAAAAACTGTTTTTT
cdr3_aa: CASSFGTRNEKLFF

j_call: TRBJ2-7
clone_size: -
d_call: -
v_call: TRBV15
cdr3_nt: TGTGCCACCAGCAGAGACGAAAGGACAGCTGACTACGAGCAGTACTTC
cdr3_aa: CATSRDERTADYEQYF

j_call: TRBJ2-7
clone_size: few
d_call: -
v_call: TRBV5-1
cdr3_nt: TGCGCCAGCAGCTTGCGCCGGAACTACGAGCAGTACTTC
cdr3_aa: CASSLRRNYEQYF

j_call: TRBJ2-3
clone_size: many
d_call: -
v_call: TRBV4-1
cdr3_nt: TGCGCCAGCAGCCGGGATGTCCTAATGAGCACAGATACGCAGTATTTT
cdr3_aa: CASSRDVLMSTDTQYF

j_call: TRBJ2-1
clone_size: many
d_call: TRBD1
v_call: TRBV30
cdr3_nt: TGTGCCTGGAGTCCCTACGACAGGGGAATTCGAAATGAGCAGTTCTTC
cdr3_aa: CAWSPYDRGIRNEQFF

j_call: TRBJ1-2
clone_size: few
d_call: -
v_call: TRBV6-2/TRBV6-3
cdr3_nt: TGTGCCAGCAGTTACTCGTTGGGGATCTATGGCTACACCTTC
cdr3_aa: CASSYSLGIYGYTF

j_call: TRBJ2-2
clone_size: many
d_call: TRBD1
v_call: TRBV5-1
cdr3_nt: TGCGCCAGCAGCCCCACACAGGGGGCGATCACCGGGGAGCTGTTTTTT
cdr3_aa: CASSPTQGAITGELFF

j_call: TRBJ1-1
clone_size: many
d_call: -
v_call: TRBV29-1
cdr3_nt: TGCAGCGTGGATTCAGGGCTAGCTGAAGCTTTCTTT
cdr3_aa: CSVDSGLAEAFF

j_call: TRBJ2-7
clone_size: many
d_call: -
v_call: TRBV6-6
cdr3_nt: TGTGCCAGCAGTCGGGACGGGACCTACGAGCAGTACTTC
cdr3_aa: CASSRDGTYEQYF

j_call: TRBJ1-3
clone_size: many
d_call: -
v_call: TRBV11-2
cdr3_nt: TGTGCCAGCAGACGGACCCGAGGGCGAAACACCATATATTTT
cdr3_aa: CASRRTRGRNTIYF

j_call: TRBJ2-1
clone_size: -
d_call: TRBD2
v_call: TRBV4-1
cdr3_nt: TGCGCCAGCAGGCAGTTGGGAGGGGCATACAATGAGCAGTTCTTC
cdr3_aa: CASRQLGGAYNEQFF

j_call: TRBJ2-5
clone_size: many
d_call: -
v_call: TRBV29-1
cdr3_nt: TGCAGCGTTGACCTAGGGGAGACCCAGTACTTC
cdr3_aa: CSVDLGETQYF

j_call: TRBJ1-4
clone_size: few
d_call: -
v_call: TRBV15
cdr3_nt: TGTGCCACCAGCAGAGACGGGGGGGACACCGGTTTGAGACGCGAAAAACTGTTTTTT
cdr3_aa: CATSRDGGDTGLRREKLFF